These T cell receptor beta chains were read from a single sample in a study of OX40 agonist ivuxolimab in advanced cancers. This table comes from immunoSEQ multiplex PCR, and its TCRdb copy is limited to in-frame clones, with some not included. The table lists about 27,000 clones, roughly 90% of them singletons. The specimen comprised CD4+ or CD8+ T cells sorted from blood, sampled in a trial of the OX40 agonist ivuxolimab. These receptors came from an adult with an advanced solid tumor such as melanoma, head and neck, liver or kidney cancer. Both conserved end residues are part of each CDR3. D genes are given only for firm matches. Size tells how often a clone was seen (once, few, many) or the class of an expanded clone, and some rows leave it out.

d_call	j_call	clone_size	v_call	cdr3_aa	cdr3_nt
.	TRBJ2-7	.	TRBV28	CASSFRLGGSEQYF	TGTGCCAGCAGTTTTCGCTTAGGTGGCTCCGAGCAGTACTTC
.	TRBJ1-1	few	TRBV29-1	CSALAANTEAFF	TGCAGCGCTTTAGCGGCGAACACTGAAGCTTTCTTT
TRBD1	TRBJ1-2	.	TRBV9	CASSGPLGTGQNGYTF	TGTGCCAGCAGCGGACCCTTAGGGACAGGGCAGAATGGCTACACCTTC
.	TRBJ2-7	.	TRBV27	CASSMRRTAFYEQYF	TGTGCCAGCAGTATGCGGCGGACAGCGTTCTACGAGCAGTACTTC
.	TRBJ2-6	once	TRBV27	CASSSYSGANVLTF	TGTGCCAGCAGTTCCTACTCTGGGGCCAACGTCCTGACTTTC
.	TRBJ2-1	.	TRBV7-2	CASSPGSEQFF	TGTGCCAGCAGCCCTGGGAGTGAGCAGTTCTTC
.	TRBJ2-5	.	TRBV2	CASSGKATQYF	TGTGCCAGCAGTGGGAAGGCGACCCAGTACTTC
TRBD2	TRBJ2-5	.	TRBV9	CASSVGSGGKETQYF	TGTGCCAGCAGCGTGGGAAGCGGGGGGAAAGAGACCCAGTACTTC
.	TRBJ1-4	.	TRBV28	CASSSIATNEKLFF	TGTGCCAGCAGTTCAATCGCGACTAATGAAAAACTGTTTTTT
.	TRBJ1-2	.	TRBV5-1	CASSVHNQGPVSNYGYTF	TGCGCCAGCAGCGTCCACAATCAGGGGCCCGTATCTAACTATGGCTACACCTTC
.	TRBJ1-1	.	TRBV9	CASSVGVTNTEAFF	TGTGCCAGCAGCGTAGGGGTTACGAACACTGAAGCTTTCTTT
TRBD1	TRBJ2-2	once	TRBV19	CASRIAGGELFF	TGTGCCAGTAGGATAGCAGGGGGAGAGCTGTTTTTT
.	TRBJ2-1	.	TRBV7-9	CASRPGLNNEQFF	TGTGCCAGCAGGCCGGGGCTCAACAATGAGCAGTTCTTC
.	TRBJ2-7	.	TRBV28	CASSFASYEQYF	TGTGCCAGCAGTTTCGCCTCCTACGAGCAGTACTTC
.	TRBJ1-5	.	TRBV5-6	CASSLASGARNQPQHF	TGTGCCAGCAGCTTGGCCTCGGGCGCCCGCAATCAGCCCCAGCATTTT
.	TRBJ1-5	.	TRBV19	CASSIVQGGNQPQHF	TGTGCCAGTAGTATAGTACAGGGCGGCAATCAGCCCCAGCATTTT
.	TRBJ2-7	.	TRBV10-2	CASRTGGPLYEQYF	TGCGCCAGCAGGACGGGCGGACCTTTATACGAGCAGTACTTC
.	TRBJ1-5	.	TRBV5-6	CASSLRWGYSNQPQHF	TGTGCCAGCAGCTTGCGATGGGGCTATAGCAATCAGCCCCAGCATTTT
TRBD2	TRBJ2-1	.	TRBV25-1	CATGLADSNEQFF	TGTGCCACTGGACTAGCGGACTCGAATGAGCAGTTCTTC
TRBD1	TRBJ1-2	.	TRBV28	CASSFRDRVNYGYTF	TGTGCCAGCAGTTTCCGGGACAGAGTTAACTATGGCTACACCTTC
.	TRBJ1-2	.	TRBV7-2	CASSLGSQGWYYGYTF	TGTGCCAGCAGCTTAGGTAGCCAGGGGTGGTACTATGGCTACACCTTC
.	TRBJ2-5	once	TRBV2	CASRDFQETQYF	TGTGCCAGCCGGGACTTCCAAGAGACCCAGTACTTC
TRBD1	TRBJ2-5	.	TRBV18	CASYRLPGGEPGETQYF	TGTGCCAGCTACCGACTTCCAGGGGGCGAGCCGGGGGAGACCCAGTACTTC